This TCR beta chain stems from a study of blood T cells in healthy people across ages. Study background: About one barcoded beta molecule per two T cells came from capture by template switching.

Then a second PCR, running roughly 7 to 11 cycles, was carried out with a sample-barcoded 5' primer and a J-beta primer mix. A template-switch adaptor containing 12 random nucleotides labeled each cDNA molecule. One entry per CDR3 protein results from TCRdb running MiXCR on the 5' RACE reads. The sample carries hundreds of thousands of distinct CDR3 sequences, roughly half recorded once. The donors, healthy Caucasians from Russia, were aged roughly 6 to 90. Every participating donor contributed 7.5 to 10 milliliters of peripheral blood through a draw. The CDR3 is 15 amino acids. Germline CDR1 is SGHDT and CDR2 is YYEEEE. V shed 3 bases and J shed 2 bases, with 13 bases lying between them. With regard to this clonotype: This clone may be a read error of a much larger clone one base away.

The J gene is TRBJ2-3, the V gene TRBV5-6; weak D call: TRBD1 (6 bases). This TCR derives from a woman older than 75 in good health. The specimen was blood. The CDR3 bases are TGTGCCAGCAGCTGGGCAGGGGCGGACACAGATACGCAGTATTTT. It is translated as CASSWAGADTDTQYF. Based on the CDR3 plus reference TRBV5-6 and TRBJ2-3, the full variable domain is DAGVTQSPTHLIKTRGQQVTLRCSPKSGHDTVSWYQQALGQGPQFIFQYYEEEERQRGNFPDRFSGHQFPNYSSELNVNALLLGDSALYLCASSWAGADTDTQYFGPGTRLTVL.